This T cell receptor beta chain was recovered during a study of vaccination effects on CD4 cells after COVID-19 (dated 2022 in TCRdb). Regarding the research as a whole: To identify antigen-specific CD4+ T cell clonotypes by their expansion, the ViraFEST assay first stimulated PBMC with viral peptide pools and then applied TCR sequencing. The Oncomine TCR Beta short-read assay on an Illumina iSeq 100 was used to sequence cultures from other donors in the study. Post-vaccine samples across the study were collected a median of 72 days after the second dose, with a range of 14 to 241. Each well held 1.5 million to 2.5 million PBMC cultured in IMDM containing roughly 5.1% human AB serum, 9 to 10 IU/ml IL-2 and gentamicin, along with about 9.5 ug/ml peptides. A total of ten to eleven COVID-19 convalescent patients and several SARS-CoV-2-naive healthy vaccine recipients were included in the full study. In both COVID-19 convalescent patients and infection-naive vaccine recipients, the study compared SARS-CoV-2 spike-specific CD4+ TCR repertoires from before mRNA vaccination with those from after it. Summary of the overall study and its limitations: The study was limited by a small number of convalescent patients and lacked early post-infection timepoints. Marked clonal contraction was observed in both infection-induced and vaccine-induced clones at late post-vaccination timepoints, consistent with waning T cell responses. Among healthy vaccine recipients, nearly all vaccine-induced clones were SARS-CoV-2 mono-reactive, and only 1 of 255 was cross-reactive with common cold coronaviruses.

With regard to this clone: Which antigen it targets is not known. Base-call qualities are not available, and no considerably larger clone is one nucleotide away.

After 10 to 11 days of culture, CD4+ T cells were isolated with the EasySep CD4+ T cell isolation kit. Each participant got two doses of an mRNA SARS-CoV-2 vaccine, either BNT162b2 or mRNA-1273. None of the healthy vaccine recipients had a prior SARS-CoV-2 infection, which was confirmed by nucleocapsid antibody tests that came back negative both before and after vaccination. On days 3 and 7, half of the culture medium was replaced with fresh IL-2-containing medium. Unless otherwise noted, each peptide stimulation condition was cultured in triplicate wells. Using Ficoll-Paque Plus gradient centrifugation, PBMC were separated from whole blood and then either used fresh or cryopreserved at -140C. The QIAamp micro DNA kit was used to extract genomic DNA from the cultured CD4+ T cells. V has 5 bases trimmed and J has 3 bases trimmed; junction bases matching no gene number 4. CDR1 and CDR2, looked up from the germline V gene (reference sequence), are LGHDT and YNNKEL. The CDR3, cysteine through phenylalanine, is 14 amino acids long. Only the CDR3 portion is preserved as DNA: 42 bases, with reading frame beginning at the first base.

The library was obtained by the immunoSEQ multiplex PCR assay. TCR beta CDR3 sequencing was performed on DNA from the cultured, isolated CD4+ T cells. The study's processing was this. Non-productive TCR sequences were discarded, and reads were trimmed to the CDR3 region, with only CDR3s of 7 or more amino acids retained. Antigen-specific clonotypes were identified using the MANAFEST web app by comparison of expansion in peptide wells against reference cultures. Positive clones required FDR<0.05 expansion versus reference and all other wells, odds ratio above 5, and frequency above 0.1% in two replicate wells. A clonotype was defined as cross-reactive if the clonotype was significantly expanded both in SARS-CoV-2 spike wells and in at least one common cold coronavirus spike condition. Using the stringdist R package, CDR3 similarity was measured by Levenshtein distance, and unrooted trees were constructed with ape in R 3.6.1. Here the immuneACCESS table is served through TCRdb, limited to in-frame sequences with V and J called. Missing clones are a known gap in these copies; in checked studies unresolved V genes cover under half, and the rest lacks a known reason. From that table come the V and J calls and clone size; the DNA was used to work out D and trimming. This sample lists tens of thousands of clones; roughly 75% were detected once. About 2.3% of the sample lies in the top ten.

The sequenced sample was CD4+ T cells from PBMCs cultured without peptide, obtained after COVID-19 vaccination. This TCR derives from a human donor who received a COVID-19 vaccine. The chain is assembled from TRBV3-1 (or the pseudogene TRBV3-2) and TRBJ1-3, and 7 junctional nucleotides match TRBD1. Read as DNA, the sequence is TGTGCCAGCAGCTACCAGGGGGATGGAAACACCATATATTTT. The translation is CASSYQGDGNTIYF.